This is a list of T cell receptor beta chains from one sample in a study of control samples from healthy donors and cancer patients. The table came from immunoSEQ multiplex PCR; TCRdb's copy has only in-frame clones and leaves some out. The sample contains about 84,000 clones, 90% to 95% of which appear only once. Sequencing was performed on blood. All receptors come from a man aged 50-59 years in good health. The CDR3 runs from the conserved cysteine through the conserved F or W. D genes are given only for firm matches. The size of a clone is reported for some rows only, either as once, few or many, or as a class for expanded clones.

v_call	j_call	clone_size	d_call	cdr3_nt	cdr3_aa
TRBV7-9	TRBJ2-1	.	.	TGTGCCAGCAGCTTTTATTCTCGTGCGGGGCGGGCGGGGAATGAGCAGTTCTTC	CASSFYSRAGRAGNEQFF
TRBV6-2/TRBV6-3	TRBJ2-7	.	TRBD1	TGTGCCAGCAGTTACTCGAGAGACAGGGAAAACTACGAGCAGTACTTC	CASSYSRDRENYEQYF
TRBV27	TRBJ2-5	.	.	TGTGCCAGCAGTTTAGTAGGGCAAGAGACCCAGTACTTC	CASSLVGQETQYF
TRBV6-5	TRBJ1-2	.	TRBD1	TGTGCCAGCAGGGGCAGGGGGGTAGCTAACTATGGCTACACCTTC	CASRGRGVANYGYTF
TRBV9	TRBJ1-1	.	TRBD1	TGTGCCAGCAGCGTAGAAGGGACAGGGGACACTGAAGCTTTCTTT	CASSVEGTGDTEAFF
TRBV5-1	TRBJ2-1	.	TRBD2	TGCGCCAGCAGCTTGGCGGGGGGGACCTACAATGAGCAGTTCTTC	CASSLAGGTYNEQFF
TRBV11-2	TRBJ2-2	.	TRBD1	TGTGCCAGCAGTTCCGGGACAGGGAGGATCGGGGAGCTGTTTTTT	CASSSGTGRIGELFF
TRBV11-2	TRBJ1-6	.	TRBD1	TGTGCCAGCAGCCAAACGGGACAGGGTTCACCCCTCCACTTT	CASSQTGQGSPLHF
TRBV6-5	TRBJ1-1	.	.	TGTGCCAGCAGTCGCAGGCTGATGGGCGACACTGAAGCTTTCTTT	CASSRRLMGDTEAFF
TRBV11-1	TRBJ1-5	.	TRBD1	TGTGCCAGCAGCCCTACAGGGGAATCTCAGCCCCAGCATTTT	CASSPTGESQPQHF
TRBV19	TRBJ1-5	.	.	TGTGCCAGTAGTCGTCAGGGTGAGAGCAATCAGCCCCAGCATTTT	CASSRQGESNQPQHF
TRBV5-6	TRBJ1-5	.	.	TGTGCCAGCAGCTCCGGACAGTCAGGTCAGCCCCAGCATTTT	CASSSGQSGQPQHF
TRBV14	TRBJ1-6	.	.	TGTGCCAGCAGCCCCCGACCGAATTCACCCCTCCACTTT	CASSPRPNSPLHF
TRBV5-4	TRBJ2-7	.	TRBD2	TGTGCCAGCAGTCCAACTACTAGCGTAAGCTCCTACGAGCAGTACTTC	CASSPTTSVSSYEQYF
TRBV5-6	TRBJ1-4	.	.	TGTGCCAGCAGTTACGGATCCGACAGGAGTAATGAAAAACTGTTTTTT	CASSYGSDRSNEKLFF
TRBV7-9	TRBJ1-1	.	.	TGTGCCAGCTCTCCCGGGAGCACTGAAGCTTTCTTT	CASSPGSTEAFF
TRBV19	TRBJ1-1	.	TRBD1	TGTGCCAGTAGTGAACAGGGGGCAGACACTGAAGCTTTCTTT	CASSEQGADTEAFF
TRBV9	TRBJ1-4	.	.	TGTGCCAGCAGCCCAGCGGATGTAGGGAGAGGGAATGAAAAACTGTTTTTT	CASSPADVGRGNEKLFF
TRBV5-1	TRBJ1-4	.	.	TGCGCCAGCAGCACAGCAGGAGGGGCAACTAATGAAAAACTGTTTTTT	CASSTAGGATNEKLFF
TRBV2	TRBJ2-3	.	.	TGTGCCAGCAGTAGTCTGGCTAGCGGCACAGATACGCAGTATTTT	CASSSLASGTDTQYF
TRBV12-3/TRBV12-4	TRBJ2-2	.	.	TGTGCCAGCAGCACCTCCCGGGAGCTGTTTTTT	CASSTSRELFF
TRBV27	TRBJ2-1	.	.	TGTGCCAGCAGTTTAAGAAGCGGCACCTACAATGAGCAGTTCTTC	CASSLRSGTYNEQFF
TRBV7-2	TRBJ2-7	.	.	TGTGCCAGCAGCCAACGTGGAGGCCCCTACGAGCAGTACTTC	CASSQRGGPYEQYF
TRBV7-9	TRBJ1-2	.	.	TGTGCCAGCAGCTTGGAGGCGCGGGGCTACACCTTC	CASSLEARGYTF
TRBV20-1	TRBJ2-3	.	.	TGCAGTGCCCCGAGGGGCGATACGCAGTATTTT	CSAPRGDTQYF
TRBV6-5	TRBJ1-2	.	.	TGTGCCAGCAGTCGGCGGACGCAAGAAAACTATGGCTACACCTTC	CASSRRTQENYGYTF
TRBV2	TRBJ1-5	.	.	TGTGCCAGCAGTTTCCGGAATAGCAATCAGCCCCAGCATTTT	CASSFRNSNQPQHF
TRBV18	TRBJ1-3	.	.	TGTGCCAGCTCACCACCTGGACAGAGTTTAGGAAACACCATATATTTT	CASSPPGQSLGNTIYF
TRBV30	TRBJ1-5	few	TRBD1	TGTGCCTGGAGTGTAAGTAATCCGGGACAGGGGGCGACGACCCATCAGCCCCAGCATTTT	CAWSVSNPGQGATTHQPQHF
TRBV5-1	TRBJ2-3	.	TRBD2	TGCGCCAGCAGCTTGGCTAGCGGGGCAACAGATACGCAGTATTTT	CASSLASGATDTQYF
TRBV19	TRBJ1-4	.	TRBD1	TGTGCCAGTAGGTCCGCGGGACAGGGGGCCGGGCTGTTTTTT	CASRSAGQGAGLFF
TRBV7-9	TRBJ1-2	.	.	TGTGCCAGCAGCTTAGTGATGGGGCTCAACTATGGCTACACCTTC	CASSLVMGLNYGYTF
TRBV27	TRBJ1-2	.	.	TGTGCCAGCAGTTACGATTTTTGGGGCAGCTATGGCTACACCTTC	CASSYDFWGSYGYTF
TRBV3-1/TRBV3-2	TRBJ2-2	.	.	TGTGCCAGCAGGGGGACCGGGGAGCTGTTTTTT	CASRGTGELFF
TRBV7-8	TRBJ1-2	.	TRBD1	TGTGCCAGCAGCCCCGCCGGACAGGGGAACTATGGCTACACCTTC	CASSPAGQGNYGYTF
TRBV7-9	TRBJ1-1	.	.	TGTGCCAGCGGAGCTCTAAACACTGAAGCTTTCTTT	CASGALNTEAFF
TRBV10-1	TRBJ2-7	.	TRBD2	TGCGCCAGCAGTGAGTCGACACTAGCGGGGGGGCAGTACGAGCAGTACTTC	CASSESTLAGGQYEQYF
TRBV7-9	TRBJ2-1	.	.	TGTGCCAGCAGCTTTGGACTAATCGTTGATGAGCAGTTCTTC	CASSFGLIVDEQFF
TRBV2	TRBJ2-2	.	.	TGTGCCACCATGTTGACCCCGCCACCCGGGGAGCTGTTTTTT	CATMLTPPPGELFF
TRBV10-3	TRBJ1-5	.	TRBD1	TGTGCCATCAGTGCGAAACAGGGGGCCGATCAGCCCCAGCATTTT	CAISAKQGADQPQHF
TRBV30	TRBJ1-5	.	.	TGTGCCTGGAGTGTCCGGGGCAATCAGCCCCAGCATTTT	CAWSVRGNQPQHF
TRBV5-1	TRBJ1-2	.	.	TGCGCCAGCAGCTTGAGCGGGAGCCTGGGCTACACCTTC	CASSLSGSLGYTF
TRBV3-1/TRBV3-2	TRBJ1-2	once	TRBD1	TGTGCCAGCAGCCAAGACGAGGGGGCCTATGGCTACACCTTC	CASSQDEGAYGYTF